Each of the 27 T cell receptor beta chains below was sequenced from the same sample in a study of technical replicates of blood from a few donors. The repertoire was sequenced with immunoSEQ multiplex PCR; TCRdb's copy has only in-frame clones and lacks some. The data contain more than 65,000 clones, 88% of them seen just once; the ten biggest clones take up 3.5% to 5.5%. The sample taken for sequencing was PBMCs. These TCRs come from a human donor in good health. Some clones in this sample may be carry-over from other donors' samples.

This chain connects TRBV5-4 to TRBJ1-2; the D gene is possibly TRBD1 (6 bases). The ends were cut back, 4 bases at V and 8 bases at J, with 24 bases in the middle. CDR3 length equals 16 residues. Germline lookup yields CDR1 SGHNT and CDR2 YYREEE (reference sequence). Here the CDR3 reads CASSPSQRRGGGGYTF. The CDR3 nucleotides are TGTGCCAGCAGCCCCTCTCAACGGCGGGGGGGCGGGGGCTACACCTTC.

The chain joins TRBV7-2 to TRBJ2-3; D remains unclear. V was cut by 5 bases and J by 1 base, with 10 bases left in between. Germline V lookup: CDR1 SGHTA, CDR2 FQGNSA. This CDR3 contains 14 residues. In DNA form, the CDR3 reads TGTGCCAGCAGCCCCTACCTTCGCACAGATACGCAGTATTTT. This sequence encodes CASSPYLRTDTQYF. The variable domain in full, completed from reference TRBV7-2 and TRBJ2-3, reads GAGVSQSPSNKVTEKGKDVELRCDPISGHTALYWYRQSLGQGLEFLIYFQGNSAPDKSGLPSDRFSAERTGGSVSTLTIQRTQQEDSAVYLCASSPYLRTDTQYFGPGTRLTVL.

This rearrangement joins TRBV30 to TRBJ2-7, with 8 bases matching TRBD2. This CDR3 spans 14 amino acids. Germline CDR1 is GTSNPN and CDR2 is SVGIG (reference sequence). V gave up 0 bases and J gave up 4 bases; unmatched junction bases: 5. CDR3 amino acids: CAWSVTAGAYEQYF. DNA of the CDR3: TGTGCCTGGAGTGTAACAGCGGGAGCATACGAGCAGTACTTC.

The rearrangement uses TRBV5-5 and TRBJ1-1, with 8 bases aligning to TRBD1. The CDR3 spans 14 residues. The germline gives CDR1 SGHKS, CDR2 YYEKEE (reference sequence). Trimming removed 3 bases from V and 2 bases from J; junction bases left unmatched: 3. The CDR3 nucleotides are TGTGCCAGCAGCTACACAGGGGGAAACACTGAAGCTTTCTTT. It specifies CASSYTGGNTEAFF.

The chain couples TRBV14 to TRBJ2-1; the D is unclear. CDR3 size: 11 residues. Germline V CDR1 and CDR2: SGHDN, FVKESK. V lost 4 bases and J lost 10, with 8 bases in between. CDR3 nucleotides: TGTGCCAGCAGCCTCACCAGAGAGCAGTTCTTC. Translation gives CASSLTREQFF. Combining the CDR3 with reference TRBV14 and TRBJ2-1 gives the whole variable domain EAGVTQFPSHSVIEKGQTVTLRCDPISGHDNLYWYRRVMGKEIKFLLHFVKESKQDESGMPNNRFLAERTGGTYSTLKVQPAELEDSGVYFCASSLTREQFFGPGTRLTVL.

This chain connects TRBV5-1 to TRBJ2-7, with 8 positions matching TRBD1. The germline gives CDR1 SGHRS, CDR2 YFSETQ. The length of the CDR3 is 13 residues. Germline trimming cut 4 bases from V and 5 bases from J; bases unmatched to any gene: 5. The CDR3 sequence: CASSVDRVDEQYF. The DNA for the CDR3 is TGCGCCAGCAGCGTGGACAGGGTCGACGAGCAGTACTTC.

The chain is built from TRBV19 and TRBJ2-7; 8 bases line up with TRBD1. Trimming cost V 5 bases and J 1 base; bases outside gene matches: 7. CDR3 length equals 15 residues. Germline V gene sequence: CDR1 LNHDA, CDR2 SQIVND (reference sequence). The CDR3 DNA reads TGTGCCAGTAGTCTGACAGGGGCCAAGTCCTACGAGCAGTACTTC. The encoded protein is CASSLTGAKSYEQYF. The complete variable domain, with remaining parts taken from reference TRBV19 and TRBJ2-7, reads DGGITQSPKYLFRKEGQNVTLSCEQNLNHDAMYWYRQDPGQGLRLIYYSQIVNDFQKGDIAEGYSVSREKKESFPLTVTSAQKNPTAFYLCASSLTGAKSYEQYFGPGTRLTVT.

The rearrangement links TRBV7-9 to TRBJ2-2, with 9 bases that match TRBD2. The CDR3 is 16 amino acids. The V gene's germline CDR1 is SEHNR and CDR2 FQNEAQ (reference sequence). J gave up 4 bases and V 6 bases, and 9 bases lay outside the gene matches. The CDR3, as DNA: TGTGCCAGCAGAGAAGCGGGGGGTTTCACCACCGGGGAGCTGTTTTTT. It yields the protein CASREAGGFTTGELFF.

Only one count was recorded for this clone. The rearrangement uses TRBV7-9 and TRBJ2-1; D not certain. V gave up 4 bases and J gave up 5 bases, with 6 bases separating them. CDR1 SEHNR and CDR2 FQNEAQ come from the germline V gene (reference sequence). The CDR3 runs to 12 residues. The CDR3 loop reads CASSYADNEQFF. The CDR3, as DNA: TGTGCCAGCAGCTACGCGGACAATGAGCAGTTCTTC.

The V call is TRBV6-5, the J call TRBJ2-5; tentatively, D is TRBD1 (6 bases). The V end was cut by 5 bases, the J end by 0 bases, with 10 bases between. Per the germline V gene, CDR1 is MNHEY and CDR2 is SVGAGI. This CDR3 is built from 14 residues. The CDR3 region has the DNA TGTGCCAGCAGTGGACGGACAGACCAAGAGACCCAGTACTTC. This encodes CASSGRTDQETQYF.

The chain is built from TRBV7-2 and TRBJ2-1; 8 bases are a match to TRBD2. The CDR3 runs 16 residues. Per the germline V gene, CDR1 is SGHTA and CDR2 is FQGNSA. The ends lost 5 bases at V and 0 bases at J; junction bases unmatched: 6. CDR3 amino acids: CASSPPGRVSYNEQFF. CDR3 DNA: TGTGCCAGCAGCCCACCCGGGAGGGTCTCCTACAATGAGCAGTTCTTC.

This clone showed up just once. The chain's CDR3 is CASSPYSGQLSSYEQYF. The CDR3 nucleotides are TGTGCCAGCAGCCCCTACTCGGGACAGCTCTCCTCCTACGAGCAGTACTTC. V usage is TRBV7-6 and J usage is TRBJ2-7; TRBD1 agrees at 7 bases. This CDR3 has 17 residues. Germline trimming cut 5 bases from V and 0 bases from J; bases unmatched to any gene: 13. Germline CDR1 SGHVS, CDR2 FNYEAQ.

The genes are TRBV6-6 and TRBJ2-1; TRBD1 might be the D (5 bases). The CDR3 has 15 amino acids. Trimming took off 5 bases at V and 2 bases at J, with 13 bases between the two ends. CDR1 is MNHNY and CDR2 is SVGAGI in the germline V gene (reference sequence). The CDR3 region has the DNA TGTGCCAGCAGTCCCTCAGGGAAAACCTACAATGAGCAGTTCTTC. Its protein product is CASSPSGKTYNEQFF.

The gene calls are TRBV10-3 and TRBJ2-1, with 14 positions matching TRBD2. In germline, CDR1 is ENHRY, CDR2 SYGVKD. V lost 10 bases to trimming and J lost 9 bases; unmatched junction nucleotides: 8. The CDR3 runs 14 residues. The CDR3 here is CATAGTSGSFEQFF. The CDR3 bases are TGTGCCACCGCGGGGACTAGCGGGAGTTTTGAGCAGTTCTTC.

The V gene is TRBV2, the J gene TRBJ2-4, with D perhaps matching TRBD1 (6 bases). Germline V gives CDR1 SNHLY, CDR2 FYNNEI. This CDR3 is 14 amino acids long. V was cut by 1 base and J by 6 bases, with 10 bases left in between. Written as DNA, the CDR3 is TGTGCCAGCAGTGAAGGGGACAACCTAAACATTCAGTACTTC. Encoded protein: CASSEGDNLNIQYF.

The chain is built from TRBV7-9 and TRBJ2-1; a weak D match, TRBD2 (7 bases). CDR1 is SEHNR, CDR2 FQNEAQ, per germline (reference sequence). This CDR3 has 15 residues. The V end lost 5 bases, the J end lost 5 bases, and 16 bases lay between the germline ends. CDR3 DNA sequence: TGTGCCAGCAGCCCACGAGGGGGAGGGAACAATGAGCAGTTCTTC. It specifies CASSPRGGGNNEQFF.

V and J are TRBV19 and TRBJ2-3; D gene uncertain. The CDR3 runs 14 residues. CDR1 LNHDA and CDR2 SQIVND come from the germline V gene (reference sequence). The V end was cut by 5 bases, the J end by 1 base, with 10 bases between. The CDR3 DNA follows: TGTGCCAGTAGTCCACTTCTCGGCACAGATACGCAGTATTTT. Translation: CASSPLLGTDTQYF.

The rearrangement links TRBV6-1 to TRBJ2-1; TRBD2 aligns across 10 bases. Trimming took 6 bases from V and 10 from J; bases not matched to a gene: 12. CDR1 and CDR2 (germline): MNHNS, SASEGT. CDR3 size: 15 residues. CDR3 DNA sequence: TGTGCCAGCAGCGAGACGAAAGCGGGGGGGGTGGAGCAGTTCTTC. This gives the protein CASSETKAGGVEQFF.

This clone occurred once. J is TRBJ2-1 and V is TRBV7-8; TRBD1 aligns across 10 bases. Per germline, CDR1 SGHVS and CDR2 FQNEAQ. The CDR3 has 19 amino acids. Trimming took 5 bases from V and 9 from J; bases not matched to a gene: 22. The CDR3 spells CASSPKPLGVGQGSSEQFF. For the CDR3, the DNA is TGTGCCAGCAGCCCCAAGCCCCTTGGAGTGGGACAGGGGTCGTCTGAGCAGTTCTTC.

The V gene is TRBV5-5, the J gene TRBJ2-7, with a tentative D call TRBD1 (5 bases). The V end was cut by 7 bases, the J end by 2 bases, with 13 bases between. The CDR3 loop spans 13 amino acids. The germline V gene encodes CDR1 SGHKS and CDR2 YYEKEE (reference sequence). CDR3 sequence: CASPMGQTYEQYF. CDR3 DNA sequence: TGTGCCAGCCCCATGGGGCAGACCTACGAGCAGTACTTC.

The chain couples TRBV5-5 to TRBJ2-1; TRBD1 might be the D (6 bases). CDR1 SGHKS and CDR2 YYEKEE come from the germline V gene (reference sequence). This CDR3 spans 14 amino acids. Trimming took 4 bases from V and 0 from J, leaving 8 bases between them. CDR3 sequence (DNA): TGTGCCAGCAGCCGGACAGCCTCCTACAATGAGCAGTTCTTC. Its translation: CASSRTASYNEQFF.

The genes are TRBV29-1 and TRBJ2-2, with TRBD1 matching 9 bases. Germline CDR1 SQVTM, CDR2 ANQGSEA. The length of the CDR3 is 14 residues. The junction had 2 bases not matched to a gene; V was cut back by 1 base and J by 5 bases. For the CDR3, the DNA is TGCAGCGTTGAAGCGGGGACAGGGACCGGGGAGCTGTTTTTT. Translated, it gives CSVEAGTGTGELFF.

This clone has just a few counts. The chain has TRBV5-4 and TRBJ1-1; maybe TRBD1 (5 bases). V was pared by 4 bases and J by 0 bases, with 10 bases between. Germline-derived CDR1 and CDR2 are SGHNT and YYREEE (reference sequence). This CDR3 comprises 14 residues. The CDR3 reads CASSAGRMNTEAFF. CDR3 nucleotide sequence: TGTGCCAGCAGCGCGGGACGGATGAACACTGAAGCTTTCTTT.

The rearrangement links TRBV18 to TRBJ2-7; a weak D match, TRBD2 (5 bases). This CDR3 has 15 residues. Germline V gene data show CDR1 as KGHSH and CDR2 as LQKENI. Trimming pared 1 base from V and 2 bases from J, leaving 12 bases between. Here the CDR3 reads CASSPLPTGTYEQYF. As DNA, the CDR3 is TGTGCCAGCTCACCACTACCCACGGGGACCTACGAGCAGTACTTC.

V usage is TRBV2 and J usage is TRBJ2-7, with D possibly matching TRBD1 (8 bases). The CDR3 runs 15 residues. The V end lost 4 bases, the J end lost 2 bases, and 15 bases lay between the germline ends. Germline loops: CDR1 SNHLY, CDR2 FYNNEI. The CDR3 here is CASSADRGLTYEQYF. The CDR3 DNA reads TGTGCCAGCAGTGCTGACAGGGGACTAACCTACGAGCAGTACTTC.

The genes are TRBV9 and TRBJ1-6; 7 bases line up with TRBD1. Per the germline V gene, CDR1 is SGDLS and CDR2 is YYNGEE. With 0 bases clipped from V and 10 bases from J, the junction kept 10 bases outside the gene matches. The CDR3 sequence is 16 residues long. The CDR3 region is CASSVAGGGGESPLHF. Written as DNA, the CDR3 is TGTGCCAGCAGCGTAGCTGGAGGAGGGGGCGAATCACCCCTCCACTTT. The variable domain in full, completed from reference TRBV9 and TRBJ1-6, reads DSGVTQTPKHLITATGQRVTLRCSPRSGDLSVYWYQQSLDQGLQFLIQYYNGEERAKGNILERFSAQQFPDLHSELNLSSLELGDSALYFCASSVAGGGGESPLHFGNGTRLTVT.

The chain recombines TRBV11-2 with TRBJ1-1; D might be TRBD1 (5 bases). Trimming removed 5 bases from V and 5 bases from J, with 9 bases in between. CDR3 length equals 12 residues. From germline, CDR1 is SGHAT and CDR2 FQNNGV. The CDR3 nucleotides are TGTGCCAGCAGCGTACAGGTTACTGAAGCTTTCTTT. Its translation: CASSVQVTEAFF.